The 21 T cell receptor beta chains listed next were all sequenced from one sample in a study of early T cells in non-severe SARS-CoV-2 infection. TCRdb re-called the 5' RACE reads through MiXCR, storing one row per CDR3 protein. The repertoire holds about 52,000 distinct CDR3 sequences, approximately 7.6% seen once, with approximately 4.6% in the top ten. The sample consisted of whole blood. Source of these receptors: an adult who was a healthcare worker with PCR-confirmed SARS-CoV-2 infection or an uninfected control (not recorded which).

This clonotype was seen ten or more times. The chain employs TRBV7-2 and TRBJ2-3, with a possible D match to TRBD2 (5 bases). There are 14 residues in the CDR3. V lost 1 base and J 6 bases, leaving 11 bases between the germline ends. Germline V gene sequence: CDR1 SGHTA, CDR2 FQGNSA. The CDR3 is CASSLGHRGDTQYF. In nucleotides, the CDR3 is TGTGCCAGCAGCTTAGGACACAGAGGGGATACGCAGTATTTT.

Written as DNA, the CDR3 is TGTGCCAGCAGTTTAAGGGCAGGGGGTGGCTACACCTTC. Encoded protein: CASSLRAGGGYTF. The J gene is TRBJ1-2, the V gene TRBV28; 7 nucleotides agree with TRBD1. This CDR3 has 13 residues. V lost 2 bases to trimming and J lost 7 bases; unmatched junction nucleotides: 4. Germline lookup yields CDR1 MDHEN and CDR2 SYDVKM.

The chain couples TRBV2 to TRBJ2-1; 11 bases line up with TRBD1. Trimming cost V 6 bases and J 6 bases; bases outside gene matches: 4. Germline V gene lookup returns CDR1 SNHLY and CDR2 FYNNEI. The CDR3 consists of 14 residues. As DNA, the CDR3 is TGTGCCAGCAGCCGGGACAGGGGGTTCAATGAGCAGTTCTTC. This sequence encodes CASSRDRGFNEQFF.

The V gene is TRBV11-2, the J gene TRBJ1-5; D may be TRBD1 (6 bases). The CDR3 covers 14 residues. With 3 bases removed from V and 3 bases from J, the gap between germline ends came to 9 bases. The germline V gene has CDR1 SGHAT and CDR2 FQNNGV. The CDR3 DNA reads TGTGCCAGCAGCTTGGACAGACTCAATCAGCCCCAGCATTTT. Protein product: CASSLDRLNQPQHF.

This clonotype was seen ten or more times. The rearrangement links TRBV12-3 or TRBV12-4 to TRBJ2-1; D is unresolved. This CDR3 is 13 amino acids long. The V and J ends lost 3 bases and 4 bases respectively, with 7 bases between them. CDR3 nucleotides: TGTGCCAGCAGTTTCACGAGGTACAATGAGCAGTTCTTC. This sequence encodes CASSFTRYNEQFF.

This clonotype was found many times. The rearrangement uses TRBV11-2 and TRBJ2-1; D is uncertain. From germline, CDR1 is SGHAT and CDR2 FQNNGV. Trimming took off 1 base at V and 0 bases at J, with 10 bases between the two ends. The CDR3 spans 16 residues. The CDR3 sequence is CASSLGTESSYNEQFF. The CDR3 coding sequence is TGTGCCAGCAGCTTAGGGACGGAAAGCTCCTACAATGAGCAGTTCTTC.

This clonotype was seen ten or more times. The chain links TRBV20-1 to TRBJ1-1; 7 nucleotides align to TRBD1. With V trimmed by 3 bases and J by 1 base, 8 bases remained unmatched. Germline CDR1 reads DFQATT; CDR2 reads SNEGSKA (reference sequence). The CDR3 has 15 amino acids. CDR3 bases: TGCAGTGCTAGTATCGTGGACAGGTGGAACACTGAAGCTTTCTTT. Translation: CSASIVDRWNTEAFF.

The chain links TRBV15 to TRBJ2-7; no definite D call. V lost 0 bases to trimming and J lost 1 base, with 13 bases between them. The CDR3 is 16 amino acids. Per germline, CDR1 LNHNV and CDR2 YYDKDF (reference sequence). The CDR3 sequence is CATSRDSEGPSYEQYF. CDR3 nucleotide sequence: TGTGCCACCAGCAGAGATTCAGAAGGGCCGTCCTACGAGCAGTACTTC.

This clonotype was seen repeatedly, ten times or more. This chain connects TRBV12-2 to TRBJ1-3. TRBV12-2 is flagged as a pseudogene. The CDR3 sequence is 14 residues long. CDR3 sequence (DNA): TGTGCAAGTCGCTTATTTGAATGTGGAAACACCATATATTTT. This codes for CASRLFECGNTIYF.

At least ten counts were recorded for this clonotype. CDR3 in amino acids: CASSPSGGHTYEQYF. The CDR3, as DNA: TGTGCCAGCAGCCCTAGCGGGGGCCACACCTACGAGCAGTACTTC. J is TRBJ2-7 and V is TRBV2, with 10 bases identical to TRBD2. J gave up 2 bases and V 6 bases, and 7 bases lay outside the gene matches. The germline CDR1 and CDR2 sequences are SNHLY and FYNNEI. The length of the CDR3 is 15 residues.

This clonotype has only a few counts. The chain has TRBV20-1 and TRBJ1-1; D remains ambiguous. The germline V gene has CDR1 DFQATT and CDR2 SNEGSKA (reference sequence). The CDR3 runs to 15 residues. The germline V and J ends were trimmed by 0 bases and 3 bases, with 14 bases remaining between them. This CDR3 reads CSARDPWGSYTEAFF. The CDR3 nucleotides are TGCAGTGCTAGAGACCCTTGGGGATCCTACACTGAAGCTTTCTTT.

This clonotype has just a few counts. The gene calls are TRBV5-1 and TRBJ2-5; 7 bases agree with TRBD1. After removal of 2 bases from V and 2 bases from J, the junction contained 3 bases not matched to a gene. The V gene's germline CDR1 is SGHRS and CDR2 YFSETQ. The CDR3 runs 14 residues. In nucleotides, the CDR3 is TGCGCCAGCAGCTTAGACAGGGCTCAAGAGACCCAGTACTTC. This encodes CASSLDRAQETQYF.

This clonotype showed up just a few times. This chain connects TRBV24-1 to TRBJ1-1, with TRBD1 matching over 8 bases. The CDR3 totals 14 residues. Germline V gives CDR1 KGHDR, CDR2 SFDVKD. Trimming took 2 bases from V and 10 from J; bases not matched to a gene: 8. In DNA form, the CDR3 reads TGTGCCACCAGTGATTCTAACACCGGGACAGGAGCTTTCTTT. It is translated as CATSDSNTGTGAFF.

This clonotype was picked up one time. In DNA, the CDR3 is TGTGCCAGCAGCCTTCGTGGGGACAGGGGCGTCCCTTCGGGGGAGCTGTTTTTT. Encoded protein: CASSLRGDRGVPSGELFF. The chain recombines TRBV3-1 with TRBJ2-2, with TRBD1 matching 10 bases. Germline loops: CDR1 LGHDT, CDR2 YNNKEL (reference sequence). The CDR3 has 18 amino acids. V was clipped by 4 bases and J by 8 bases; unmatched bases: 16.

This clonotype was detected a few times. This chain connects TRBV7-2 to TRBJ1-1, with 11 nucleotides matching TRBD1. Germline loops: CDR1 SGHTA, CDR2 FQGNSA. This CDR3 is built from 15 residues. Unmatched junction bases numbered 7, after V lost 5 bases and J lost 5 bases. CDR3 sequence (DNA): TGTGCCAGCAGCACATGGACAGGGGGCGGAACTGAAGCTTTCTTT. Translating gives CASSTWTGGGTEAFF.

This clonotype was recorded a few times. This chain uses TRBV12-3 or TRBV12-4 with TRBJ2-1; D uncertain. The CDR3 has 15 amino acids. Deletions cut 6 bases from V and 2 bases from J, with 14 bases between. This CDR3 reads CASREARSTYNEQFF. CDR3 nucleotide sequence: TGTGCCAGCAGAGAGGCTAGAAGTACCTACAATGAGCAGTTCTTC.

This chain uses TRBV11-2 with TRBJ2-3; TRBD2 matches 13 bases. Germline CDR1 and CDR2: SGHAT and FQNNGV. CDR3 length equals 16 residues. After removal of 5 bases from V and 1 base from J, the junction contained 3 bases not matched to a gene. This chain's CDR3 is CASSPGLAGRTDTQYF. The CDR3 DNA reads as TGTGCCAGCAGCCCGGGACTAGCGGGACGCACAGATACGCAGTATTTT. The full variable domain, in which reference TRBV11-2 and TRBJ2-3 provide the parts outside the CDR3, is EAGVAQSPRYKIIEKRQSVAFWCNPISGHATLYWYQQILGQGPKLLIQFQNNGVVDDSQLPKDRFSAERLKGVDSTLKIQPAKLEDSAVYLCASSPGLAGRTDTQYFGPGTRLTVL.

The chain carries TRBV6-5 and TRBJ2-3; 7 positions match TRBD2. Losses at the gene ends were 6 bases for V and 4 bases for J; bases not matched to a gene: 10. The germline V gene has CDR1 MNHEY and CDR2 SVGAGI. The CDR3 loop spans 15 amino acids. CDR3 amino acids: CASSPSASGADTQYF. CDR3 nucleotides: TGTGCCAGCAGCCCCAGTGCGAGCGGGGCAGATACGCAGTATTTT.

This clonotype was seen many times. J is TRBJ2-1 and V is TRBV7-9; D gene unclear. Germline V CDR1 and CDR2: SEHNR, FQNEAQ (reference sequence). The CDR3 contains 12 residues. V was pared by 7 bases and J by 9 bases, with 13 bases between. The CDR3 loop reads CASTRSGIEQFF. The CDR3 DNA is TGTGCCAGCACCCGGAGTGGTATTGAGCAGTTCTTC.

This rearrangement joins TRBV5-1 to TRBJ1-3, with 7 bases fitting TRBD1. CDR1 is SGHRS and CDR2 is YFSETQ in the germline V gene. CDR3 size: 15 residues. J gave up 4 bases and V 4 bases, and 8 bases lay outside the gene matches. The CDR3 loop is CASSPETGYGNTIYF. The CDR3, as DNA: TGCGCCAGCAGCCCCGAGACAGGGTACGGAAACACCATATATTTT.

The V call is TRBV2, the J call TRBJ1-6, with 8 positions matching TRBD1. Germline V gene sequence: CDR1 SNHLY, CDR2 FYNNEI. The CDR3 spans 14 residues. V lost 6 bases to trimming and J lost 9 bases; unmatched junction nucleotides: 7. In nucleotides, the CDR3 is TGTGCCAGCAGGGACAGGGTAGGAACTTCACCCCTCCACTTT. Protein: CASRDRVGTSPLHF.